The next 7 T cell receptor beta chains were all read from a single sample in a study of human T cells and chemical hapten exposure. TCRdb recomputed calls from the RACE reads with MiXCR, one row per CDR3 protein. Among around 120,000 distinct CDR3 sequences, roughly an eighth were seen once, and the ten largest hold approximately 0.92%. Noted time point: patch test 1, 2 weeks after DPC sensitization. Treatment specified: therapeutic diphenylcyclopropenone sensitization with weekly scalp DPC. Sequences were derived from whole blood, sampled in connection with sensitization to the hapten diphenylcyclopropenone (DPC). The receptors were sampled from a man between 18 and 29 years old with alopecia areata. Some clones in this sample may be carry-over from other donors' samples.

The V gene is TRBV5-1, the J gene TRBJ2-7; D is ambiguous. Germline V gene lookup returns CDR1 SGHRS and CDR2 YFSETQ. The CDR3 totals 12 residues. The ends were cut back, 0 bases at V and 7 bases at J, with 8 bases in the middle. The CDR3 reads CASSLALGEQYF. CDR3 bases: TGCGCCAGCAGCTTGGCCCTCGGGGAGCAGTACTTC.

This clonotype occurred a few times. The gene calls are TRBV29-1 and TRBJ2-2; no clear D. V lost 4 bases to trimming and J lost 4 bases, with 7 bases between them. This CDR3 spans 12 amino acids. Germline CDR1 is SQVTM and CDR2 is ANQGSEA. Written as DNA, the CDR3 is TGCAGCGTTGGAGGCTCCACCGGGGAGCTGTTTTTT. Its protein is CSVGGSTGELFF.

J is TRBJ1-4 and V is TRBV2; D possibly corresponds to TRBD1 (6 bases). Germline V gives CDR1 SNHLY, CDR2 FYNNEI. The length of the CDR3 is 13 residues. Trimming pared 7 bases from V and 10 bases from J, leaving 16 bases between. The chain's CDR3 is CASTPDSKGKLFF. The CDR3 DNA reads as TGTGCCAGCACCCCGGACAGCAAAGGAAAACTGTTTTTT. Complete variable domain (other parts from reference TRBV2 and TRBJ1-4): EPEVTQTPSHQVTQMGQEVILRCVPISNHLYFYWYRQILGQKVEFLVSFYNNEISEKSEIFDDQFSVERPDGSNFTLKIRSTKLEDSAMYFCASTPDSKGKLFFGSGTQLSVL.

The chain couples TRBV29-1 to TRBJ2-7; D might be TRBD2 (7 bases). Germline CDR1 is SQVTM and CDR2 is ANQGSEA. CDR3 length: 15 amino acids. The germline V and J ends were trimmed by 0 bases and 0 bases, with 12 bases remaining between them. The CDR3 reads CSVEDLADSSYEQYF. The CDR3 region has the DNA TGCAGCGTTGAAGATCTAGCGGACAGCTCCTACGAGCAGTACTTC.

The rearrangement joins TRBV27 to TRBJ1-6; D not resolved. Germline values: CDR1 MNHEY, CDR2 SMNVEV (reference sequence). Trimming stripped 1 base from V and 14 bases from J, with 12 bases between. This CDR3 contains 13 residues. CDR3 loop: CASSLFISGSLHF. The CDR3 DNA sequence: TGTGCCAGCAGTTTATTCATCTCGGGATCCCTCCACTTT.

There are a few counts of this clonotype. This rearrangement joins TRBV12-3 or TRBV12-4 to TRBJ2-2; no clear D gene. V lost 2 bases to trimming and J lost 1 base, with 5 bases between them. The CDR3 is 14 amino acids. The chain's CDR3 is CASSLNGNTGELFF. The CDR3 region has the DNA TGTGCCAGCAGTTTAAACGGGAACACCGGGGAGCTGTTTTTT.

The genes are TRBV4-1 and TRBJ2-4, with D hard to call. The V gene lost 4 bases and the J gene lost 0 bases, with 4 bases spanning the gap. The V gene's germline CDR1 is MGHRA and CDR2 YSYEKL. This CDR3 has 13 amino acids. The CDR3 DNA sequence: TGCGCCAGCAGCCTTATAGCCAAAAACATTCAGTACTTC. As protein: CASSLIAKNIQYF.